Below are 15 T cell receptor beta chains sequenced from a single sample in a study of T cells in Graves' hyperthyroidism and ophthalmopathy. Regions amplified from RNA transcripts were the TCR beta CDR3 regions. HTBI primers were used for first-round RT-PCR of the TCR CDR3. In TCRdb, the multiplex PCR reads were re-called with MiXCR into one record per CDR3 protein. The data contain roughly 170,000 distinct CDR3 sequences, 8% to 9.5% of them singletons. The source material was blood. The receptors shown here come from a woman in her late teens or twenties with Graves' hyperthyroidism that later progressed to Graves' ophthalmopathy.

In this sample, this clonotype turned up a few times. The chain employs TRBV19 and TRBJ2-2; D gene uncertain. The CDR3 contains 14 residues. Trimming cost V 1 base and J 1 base, with 4 bases left between them. Germline CDR1 is LNHDA and CDR2 is SQIVND (reference sequence). For the CDR3, the DNA is TGTGCCAGTAGTATAGGGCGGAACACCGGGGAGCTGTTTTTT. Translating it yields CASSIGRNTGELFF.

The rearrangement uses TRBV19 and TRBJ2-5; 9 bases line up with TRBD1. Germline CDR1 and CDR2: LNHDA and SQIVND (reference sequence). V dropped 1 base and J dropped 4; count of bases not matched to a gene: 1. This CDR3 comprises 14 residues. In DNA, the CDR3 is TGTGCCAGTAGTATAGGGACAGGGGTAGAGACCCAGTACTTC. Protein sequence: CASSIGTGVETQYF.

In this sample, this clonotype turned up many times. The CDR3, as DNA: TGTGCCAGCAGCCAAGCAGGGACGAATGAAAAACTGTTTTTT. This sequence encodes CASSQAGTNEKLFF. V is TRBV3-1 and J is TRBJ1-4; D possibly corresponds to TRBD1 (5 bases). Deletions cut 1 base from V and 5 bases from J, with 8 bases between. Germline assignment: CDR1 LGHDT and CDR2 YNNKEL (reference sequence). There are 14 residues in the CDR3.

This chain joins TRBV24-1 and TRBJ2-3, with D perhaps matching TRBD1 (5 bases). The germline V gene has CDR1 KGHDR and CDR2 SFDVKD. CDR3 length: 15 amino acids. The germline V and J ends were trimmed by 0 bases and 5 bases, with 11 bases remaining between them. The CDR3 DNA follows: TGTGCCACCAGTGATTTGGCAGGGTCAGGAGATACGCAGTATTTT. Amino acid sequence: CATSDLAGSGDTQYF.

The table lists this clonotype with many counts. The chain joins TRBV14 to TRBJ2-1; the match to TRBD2 covers 9 bases. There are 16 residues in the CDR3. Germline CDR1 SGHDN, CDR2 FVKESK. J lost 8 bases, V lost 0 bases, and 8 bases had no gene match. The CDR3 here is CASSQDAGLAKHEQFF. As DNA, the CDR3 is TGTGCCAGCAGCCAAGATGCGGGACTAGCTAAGCATGAGCAGTTCTTC.

The sample holds many counts of this clonotype. This rearrangement joins TRBV11-2 to TRBJ2-7, with no clear D. Per the germline V gene, CDR1 is SGHAT and CDR2 is FQNNGV. The CDR3 totals 16 residues. Trimming took 0 bases from V and 3 from J, leaving 15 bases between them. CDR3 nucleotides: TGTGCCAGCAGCTTAGATAAGAGTACGGATGTCTACGAGCAGTACTTC. Protein product: CASSLDKSTDVYEQYF.

The table lists this clonotype with many counts. The J gene is TRBJ1-5, the V gene TRBV3-1, with 7 bases matching TRBD1. The CDR3 covers 14 residues. V was pared by 4 bases and J by 7 bases, with 7 bases of the junction left unmatched. Germline-derived CDR1 and CDR2 are LGHDT and YNNKEL (reference sequence). The CDR3 region is CASSPETGNQPQHF. CDR3 DNA sequence: TGTGCCAGCAGCCCCGAGACAGGGAACCAGCCCCAGCATTTT.

The V gene is TRBV5-6, the J gene TRBJ1-1; 10 bases match TRBD1. CDR3 length: 15 residues. V gave up 3 bases and J gave up 0 bases; unmatched junction bases: 2. The germline V gene has CDR1 SGHDT and CDR2 YYEEEE. In DNA form, the CDR3 reads TGTGCCAGCAGCTGGGACAGGGGCCTGAACACTGAAGCTTTCTTT. It specifies CASSWDRGLNTEAFF.

This clonotype was counted ten times or more. The genes are TRBV7-9 and TRBJ2-1; 8 bases line up with TRBD2. The CDR3 sequence is 14 residues long. The germline V gene has CDR1 SEHNR and CDR2 FQNEAQ (reference sequence). With V trimmed by 4 bases and J by 6 bases, 5 bases remained unmatched. CDR3 sequence reads: CASSSSGSGNEQFF. The CDR3 coding sequence is TGTGCCAGCAGCTCTAGCGGGTCAGGCAATGAGCAGTTCTTC.

This clonotype has more than one count but fewer than ten. This sequence joins TRBV28 and TRBJ2-3; tentatively, D is TRBD2 (6 bases). Germline values: CDR1 MDHEN, CDR2 SYDVKM. V lost 7 bases to trimming and J lost 2 bases, with 34 bases between them. This CDR3 spans 21 amino acids. This chain's CDR3 is CASNWAGQGLRAREFTDTQYF. As DNA, the CDR3 is TGTGCCAGCAATTGGGCGGGGCAGGGATTGAGGGCTCGAGAATTCACAGATACGCAGTATTTT. Full variable domain (remainder filled in from reference TRBV28 and TRBJ2-3): DVKVTQSSRYLVKRTGEKVFLECVQDMDHENMFWYRQDPGLGLRLIYFSYDVKMKEKGDIPEGYSVSREKKERFSLILESASTNQTSMYLCASNWAGQGLRAREFTDTQYFGPGTRLTVL.

This clonotype showed up many times. The rearrangement joins TRBV28 to TRBJ2-5; 8 bases are shared with TRBD2. CDR1 MDHEN and CDR2 SYDVKM come from the germline V gene. J lost 2 bases, V lost 3 bases, and 14 bases had no gene match. The CDR3 contains 18 residues. The CDR3 sequence is CASSFPLTGGFQQETQYF. Written as DNA, the CDR3 is TGTGCCAGCAGTTTTCCCTTAACGGGGGGGTTTCAACAAGAGACCCAGTACTTC.

This clonotype was seen a few times. The chain employs TRBV20-1 and TRBJ2-3, with D unresolved. The CDR3 totals 12 residues. CDR1 and CDR2 (germline): DFQATT, SNEGSKA (reference sequence). Trimming removed 5 bases at V and 4 bases at J, with 10 bases between. The CDR3 region is CSAPLPPDTQYF. Here the CDR3 DNA reads TGCAGTGCTCCCCTTCCACCAGATACGCAGTATTTT.

This clonotype was seen repeatedly, ten times or more. This sequence joins TRBV4-1 and TRBJ1-1; possibly TRBD1 for D (5 bases). The CDR3 length is 15 residues. Trimming shortened V by 5 bases and J by 5 bases, and 18 bases separated the two germline ends. Per the germline V gene, CDR1 is MGHRA and CDR2 is YSYEKL. This CDR3 reads CASSGPGQGDTEAFF. The CDR3 DNA reads TGCGCCAGCAGCGGCCCGGGGCAGGGAGATACTGAAGCTTTCTTT.

This clonotype was observed at least ten times. CDR3 amino acids: CASSRAGRDDETQYF. CDR3 in DNA: TGTGCCAGCAGCCGCGCGGGGCGGGACGACGAGACCCAGTACTTC. The gene calls are TRBV27 and TRBJ2-5, with a weak D call TRBD2 (6 bases). The germline V gene encodes CDR1 MNHEY and CDR2 SMNVEV (reference sequence). The CDR3 consists of 15 residues. V shed 6 bases and J shed 5 bases, with 19 bases lying between them.

This clonotype was detected many times. CDR3 region: CSAAVTLRLAGYNEQFF. Here the CDR3 DNA reads TGCAGTGCTGCCGTAACCTTGAGACTAGCGGGGTACAATGAGCAGTTCTTC. The chain joins TRBV20-1 to TRBJ2-1; 11 bases line up with TRBD2. The CDR3 length is 17 residues. Germline values: CDR1 DFQATT, CDR2 SNEGSKA (reference sequence). V gave up 5 bases and J gave up 4 bases; unmatched junction bases: 13.